Listed here are 29 T cell receptor beta chains from one sample, sequenced in a study of blood T cells in healthy people across ages. A second roughly 6 to 11 cycle PCR used barcoded and J-beta primers. TCRdb re-derived calls from the 5' RACE reads in MiXCR, one entry per CDR3 protein. The sample lists 550,000 to 650,000 distinct CDR3 sequences; about 27% were seen once. This sample also belongs to another study, concerning T cells of mothers and their children.

Sequencing was carried out using blood. The receptors derive from a boy between 2 and 10 years old in good health.

This clonotype was counted between two and nine times. The chain is built from TRBV20-1 and TRBJ2-5, with D unclear. The J call may be in error: the DNA end matches TRBJ2-1 better. The CDR3 extends over 13 amino acids. In germline, CDR1 is DFQATT, CDR2 SNEGSKA (reference sequence). This CDR3 reads CSARVPPYNEQFF. The CDR3 DNA is TGCAGTGCTAGAGTACCTCCCTACAATGAGCAGTTCTTC.

At least ten counts were recorded for this clonotype. The rearrangement joins TRBV28 to TRBJ2-2, with D unresolved. This CDR3 region has 13 residues. With 7 bases removed from V and 1 base from J, the gap between germline ends came to 7 bases. Germline values: CDR1 MDHEN, CDR2 SYDVKM. The CDR3 here is CASMSWNTGELFF. In DNA, the CDR3 is TGTGCCAGCATGAGTTGGAACACCGGGGAGCTGTTTTTT.

The chain joins TRBV20-1 to TRBJ1-6; 7 bases map to TRBD1. The V gene's germline CDR1 is DFQATT and CDR2 SNEGSKA (reference sequence). The junction had 3 bases not matched to a gene; V was cut back by 0 bases and J by 4 bases. The CDR3 has 15 residues. The CDR3 here is CSARETGRYNSPLHF. Here the CDR3 DNA reads TGCAGTGCTAGAGAGACAGGGCGGTATAATTCACCCCTCCACTTT.

The rearrangement uses TRBV6-1 and TRBJ1-2; 7 nucleotides line up with TRBD1. CDR1 and CDR2 from the germline V gene are MNHNS and SASEGT. After removal of 6 bases from V and 3 bases from J, the junction contained 16 bases not matched to a gene. This CDR3 spans 17 amino acids. Here the CDR3 DNA reads TGTGCCAGCAGCCTTTATGCCGACAGGGCTGTGGACTATGGCTACACCTTC. Encoded protein: CASSLYADRAVDYGYTF.

The V and J genes are TRBV6-2 or TRBV6-3 and TRBJ2-5; 8 bases are shared with TRBD2. The J call could be wrong; TRBJ2-1 is a better fit for the DNA end. Per germline, CDR1 MNHEY and CDR2 SVGEGT. This CDR3 region has 13 residues. The CDR3 here is CASSISGINEQFF. The DNA of the CDR3 is TGTGCCAGCAGTATTAGCGGGATTAATGAGCAGTTCTTC.

The J gene is TRBJ2-3, the V gene TRBV6-1; weak D call: TRBD2 (5 bases). CDR3 length: 18 residues. Per the germline V gene, CDR1 is MNHNS and CDR2 is SASEGT. V was clipped by 4 bases and J by 0 bases, with 20 bases between them. CDR3 nucleotides: TGTGCCAGCAGTGCGACAAGCGGCGGTACGGCTAGCACAGATACGCAGTATTTT. This gives the protein CASSATSGGTASTDTQYF.

Details on this clonotype: An end of the junction differs from the germline gene, which may be a read error. This sequence joins TRBV5-1 and TRBJ2-3, with D possibly being TRBD1 or TRBD2 (5 bases each). There are 13 residues in the CDR3. Germline loops: CDR1 SGHRS, CDR2 YFSETQ. CDR3 sequence: CASNRDPRDTQYF. The CDR3 coding sequence is TGCGCTAGCAACCGGGACCCAAGAGATACGCAGTATTTT.

V and J are TRBV3-1 and TRBJ2-7; possibly TRBD2 for D (5 bases). Germline V lookup: CDR1 LGHDT, CDR2 YNNKEL (reference sequence). The germline V and J ends were trimmed by 3 bases and 3 bases, with 15 bases remaining between them. The CDR3 totals 15 residues. The CDR3 sequence is CASSHPPPGDYEQYF. The CDR3 region has the DNA TGTGCCAGCAGCCACCCCCCTCCCGGGGACTACGAGCAGTACTTC.

This clonotype was seen ten or more times. The CDR3 coding sequence is TGTGCCAGCAGCCCGGGACAGAATCAGCCCCAGCATTTT. This gives the protein CASSPGQNQPQHF. The chain uses TRBV12-3 or TRBV12-4 and TRBJ1-5; 7 bases agree with TRBD1. This CDR3 region has 13 residues. V trimming: 6 bases; J trimming: 4 bases; junction bases outside the gene matches: 3.

This clonotype was counted once. One end of the junction varies from germline; a read error may be responsible. V gene TRBV11-3 combines with J gene TRBJ2-1; TRBD2 is a possible D gene (6 bases). The V gene's germline CDR1 is SGHNT and CDR2 YENEEA. This CDR3 spans 17 amino acids. The CDR3 nucleotides are TGTGCCAGCAGCGCCCGGGGAGGAGCGAAGGGTTACAATGAGCGGTTCTTC. Amino acid sequence: CASSARGGAKGYNERFF.

This clonotype was seen repeatedly, ten times or more. The J gene is TRBJ1-1, the V gene TRBV19; no reliable D call. Between the trimmed V and J ends, which lost 5 bases and 5 bases, there was a span of 9 bases. The V gene's germline CDR1 is LNHDA and CDR2 SQIVND (reference sequence). This CDR3 has 12 residues. The CDR3 DNA reads TGTGCCAGTAGTGCTGGAATGACTGAAGCTTTCTTT. Translated: CASSAGMTEAFF.

The CDR3 coding sequence is TGCGCCAGCGGGTCTGGGCGGGGGGCCAATGAGCAGTTCTTC. This encodes CASGSGRGANEQFF. This chain uses TRBV10-1 with TRBJ2-1; the match to TRBD2 covers 8 bases. Germline-derived CDR1 and CDR2 are WNHNN and SYGVQD (reference sequence). V gave up 8 bases and J gave up 6 bases; unmatched junction bases: 9. This CDR3 is 14 amino acids long.

The gene calls are TRBV29-1 and TRBJ2-1, with D perhaps TRBD2 (5 bases). V lost 7 bases and J lost 7, with 17 bases in between. Per germline, CDR1 SQVTM and CDR2 ANQGSEA. The CDR3 is made up of 13 amino acids. The CDR3 loop reads CSAGDGRLNEQFF. CDR3 nucleotide sequence: TGCAGCGCCGGAGATGGGAGATTGAATGAGCAGTTCTTC.

This clonotype came up a few times. The gene calls are TRBV27 and TRBJ2-7; TRBD2 aligns across 9 bases. The closer fit of TRBJ2-5 to the DNA end suggests the J call may be wrong. The CDR3 has 16 amino acids. Germline CDR1 MNHEY, CDR2 SMNVEV (reference sequence). As DNA, the CDR3 is TGTGCCAGCAAGGGACGGGGCGGGAGGGCCCAGGAGACCCAGTACTTC. As protein: CASKGRGGRAQETQYF.

The genes are TRBV5-1 and TRBJ2-7, with 8 positions matching TRBD2. CDR1 SGHRS and CDR2 YFSETQ come from the germline V gene. The CDR3 is 15 residues long. Trimming took 2 bases from V and 5 from J; bases not matched to a gene: 9. The CDR3 sequence is CASSFFSSGSDEQYF. CDR3 nucleotide sequence: TGCGCCAGCAGCTTTTTTTCTAGCGGGTCGGACGAGCAGTACTTC.

V gene TRBV11-2 combines with J gene TRBJ2-5; 12 bases are a match to TRBD2. V shed 5 bases and J 5 bases; nucleotides not matched to a gene: 9. The CDR3 spans 16 residues. Germline CDR1 reads SGHAT; CDR2 reads FQNNGV. The CDR3 protein is CASSHPLAGGRETQYF. CDR3 sequence (DNA): TGTGCCAGCAGCCACCCGCTAGCGGGGGGGCGGGAGACCCAGTACTTC.

The sample holds many counts of this clonotype. V is TRBV2 and J is TRBJ2-7; no definite D call. V was cut by 0 bases and J by 4 bases, with 13 bases left in between. This CDR3 comprises 15 residues. Germline V CDR1 and CDR2: SNHLY, FYNNEI. CDR3 bases: TGTGCCAGCAGTGAAGCCCCCGGGTCAAGATACGAGCAGTACTTC. This codes for CASSEAPGSRYEQYF.

The chain has TRBV29-1 and TRBJ1-1; perhaps TRBD1 as D (5 bases). Germline lookup yields CDR1 SQVTM and CDR2 ANQGSEA. V lost 7 bases to trimming and J lost 1 base, with 13 bases between them. The CDR3 is 13 amino acids. Here the CDR3 reads CSALRGRNTEAFF. CDR3 in DNA: TGCAGCGCCCTAAGGGGCAGGAACACTGAAGCTTTCTTT. Full variable domain (rest looked up from reference TRBV29-1 and TRBJ1-1): SAVISQKPSRDICQRGTSLTIQCQVDSQVTMMFWYRQQPGQSLTLIATANQGSEATYESGFVIDKFPISRPNLTFSTLTVSNMSPEDSSIYLCSALRGRNTEAFFGQGTRLTVV.

This clonotype was counted only a few times. The V gene is TRBV3-1, the J gene TRBJ1-2; D remains ambiguous. The CDR3 runs to 15 residues. CDR1 and CDR2 from the germline V gene are LGHDT and YNNKEL (reference sequence). Trimming pared 3 bases from V and 0 bases from J, leaving 11 bases between. DNA of the CDR3: TGTGCCAGCAGCCAGACCTGGGCCGCTAACTATGGCTACACCTTC. It yields the protein CASSQTWAANYGYTF.

The chain has TRBV7-2 and TRBJ2-5; D possibly corresponds to TRBD1 (6 bases). The ends were cut back, 5 bases at V and 5 bases at J, with 21 bases in the middle. The CDR3 has 16 residues. From germline, CDR1 is SGHTA and CDR2 FQGNSA. CDR3 in amino acids: CASSPPQGKGEETQYF. CDR3 DNA sequence: TGTGCCAGCAGCCCACCACAGGGCAAGGGTGAGGAGACCCAGTACTTC.

The chain uses TRBV6-6 and TRBJ1-1; no clear D gene. The CDR3 length is 15 residues. The germline CDR1 and CDR2 sequences are MNHNY and SVGAGI (reference sequence). Trimming removed 2 bases from V and 0 bases from J, with 10 bases in between. The CDR3 DNA reads as TGTGCCAGCAGTTACCGGGTAACGATGAACACTGAAGCTTTCTTT. This gives the protein CASSYRVTMNTEAFF.

This chain connects TRBV5-1 to TRBJ2-1, with 10 positions matching TRBD2. Germline lookup yields CDR1 SGHRS and CDR2 YFSETQ. The junction had 8 bases not matched to a gene; V was cut back by 3 bases and J by 5 bases. The CDR3 length is 16 residues. CDR3 loop: CASSSTAGGHNNEQFF. Written as DNA, the CDR3 is TGCGCCAGCAGCTCTACAGCGGGGGGGCATAACAATGAGCAGTTCTTC.

J is TRBJ2-3 and V is TRBV5-1; 15 bases are shared with TRBD2. Germline V gene sequence: CDR1 SGHRS, CDR2 YFSETQ. The CDR3 is made up of 17 amino acids. The trim removed 3 bases at V and 3 bases at J, leaving 5 bases unmatched. The CDR3 sequence: CASSSGLAGGITDTQYF. The CDR3 DNA sequence: TGCGCCAGCAGCTCCGGACTAGCGGGGGGGATTACAGATACGCAGTATTTT.

CDR3 nucleotides: TGCAGTGCCCATACGGGGGACGGGTTCTACGAGCAGTACTTC. Translation gives CSAHTGDGFYEQYF. The chain has TRBV20-1 and TRBJ2-5; D might be TRBD2 (6 bases). The J call may be wrong; the DNA end is better matched by TRBJ2-7. This CDR3 has 14 amino acids. The germline CDR1 and CDR2 sequences are DFQATT and SNEGSKA (reference sequence).

In this sample, this clonotype turned up a few times. The chain links TRBV20-1 to TRBJ2-5; TRBD2 aligns across 10 bases. Germline V gene data show CDR1 as DFQATT and CDR2 as SNEGSKA (reference sequence). V trimming: 3 bases; J trimming: 0 bases; junction bases outside the gene matches: 16. This CDR3 comprises 19 residues. Here the CDR3 reads CSASGLAGEGGLDQETQYF. DNA of the CDR3: TGCAGTGCTAGCGGCCTAGCGGGAGAGGGGGGGCTCGACCAAGAGACCCAGTACTTC.

This clonotype was seen a handful of times. J is TRBJ2-5 and V is TRBV6-2 or TRBV6-3; D might be TRBD1 or TRBD2, each matching 5 bases. The DNA end favors TRBJ2-1, so the J call may be wrong. The germline CDR1 and CDR2 sequences are MNHEY and SVGEGT. The CDR3 is 13 amino acids. CDR3 sequence: CASSLRGVHEQFF. For the CDR3, the DNA is TGTGCCAGCAGTTTGAGAGGGGTCCATGAGCAGTTCTTC.

V usage is TRBV27 and J usage is TRBJ2-5; D gene ambiguous. V dropped 6 bases and J dropped 3 bases, with 20 bases sitting between them. Germline loops: CDR1 MNHEY, CDR2 SMNVEV (reference sequence). This CDR3 spans 16 amino acids. CDR3 coding DNA: TGTGCCAGCAGCTCCCTGGCGTTGTGGCAAGAAGAGACCCAGTACTTC. Translation: CASSSLALWQEETQYF.

The chain is built from TRBV3-1 and TRBJ2-2; 14 bases align to TRBD2. Germline V lookup: CDR1 LGHDT, CDR2 YNNKEL (reference sequence). The CDR3 spans 18 residues. Trimming cost V 8 bases and J 0 bases; bases outside gene matches: 8. CDR3: CASGGLAGGQANTGELFF. CDR3 DNA: TGTGCCAGCGGTGGACTAGCGGGGGGCCAGGCGAACACCGGGGAGCTGTTTTTT.

This chain uses TRBV27 with TRBJ1-2, with 9 positions matching TRBD1. Trimming removed 3 bases from V and 7 bases from J; junction bases left unmatched: 6. CDR1 and CDR2 (germline): MNHEY, SMNVEV (reference sequence). The CDR3 is made up of 14 amino acids. CDR3 protein: CASSFNRGLGGYTF. As DNA, the CDR3 is TGTGCCAGCAGTTTCAACAGGGGGCTTGGTGGCTACACCTTC.